This T cell receptor (beta chain) was found in a study of T cell responses to AZD1222 COVID-19 vaccine (dated by TCRdb to the early 2020s). For the study in its entirety: A total of 230 to 250 trial participants underwent TCR sequencing, of whom about 200 had received two doses of AZD1222 and approximately 26 had received two doses of the MenACWY control vaccine. Trial participants were enrolled by age into 18-55, 56-69 and 70-plus year subgroups, with roughly 160, 29 and 62 TCR-sequenced participants respectively.

Spanning cysteine to phenylalanine, the CDR3 consists of 21 amino acids. The entry retains the CDR3 DNA only, 63 bases that are in frame from base 1. V is cut back by 1 base and J by 0 bases, with 12 bases in the junction unmatched. Taken from the germline V gene, the CDR1 and CDR2 loops are MGHRA and YSYEKL. On this clone itself: This clone's antigen is unknown. Base qualities were left out, and no much larger clone turns up one base away.

Results the study describes overall, beyond this receptor: Nearly half of unique spike-specific TCRs reportedly recognized epitopes outside regions mutated in the B.1.351 and B.1.1.7 variants. Most participants were white British and females outnumbered males, and the authors suggested that clonal diversity may have been underestimated. The vaccine-associated CD4 TCRs covered the entire spike protein, and the dominant responses fell in regions 160-218 and 743-854. After two AZD1222 doses, spike-specific TCR breadth and depth were significantly higher than at day 0 and than in MenACWY recipients. No day 14 peak-response samples were available, so repertoires were characterized only after the peak T cell response. In the small 56-69-year group, the increase in depth fell short of significance, most likely because of low power. Conclusions about previously exposed vaccinees were limited because only a handful of AZD1222 recipients were SARS-CoV-2 seropositive at baseline.

The time point label corresponds to: about 28 days (+/-7) after the second vaccine dose. Because spike-specific TCR depth and breadth did not differ between the two schedules, AZD1222 recipients who got a second dose at roughly 4 weeks were pooled with those who got a second dose at roughly 12 weeks. Vaccinee samples were obtained from the UK trials COV001 and COV002, which included a single-blind randomized controlled phase 2/3 trial of AZD1222 (ChAdOx1 nCoV-19) in healthy adults. For TCRbeta chain sequencing, PBMC samples from trial participants were taken at day 0 and at day 28 after the second dose. The CDR3 regions of human TCRbeta chains were analyzed by immunosequencing. Per the source publication's procedure: TCRs in the repertoires were compared against a reference library of SARS-CoV-2-specific TCRs that had been generated with the MIRA antigen-specificity platform. Breadth was defined as the fraction of unique TCRs that were SARS-CoV-2-associated, and depth was defined as the fraction of total T cells that were SARS-CoV-2-associated. Using the MIRA data, each spike-specific TCR was mapped to the spike region that the TCR reacts to and placed in a CD4 or CD8 class. Log10-transformed breadth and depth values were compared by one-way ANOVA with Sidak's multiple comparisons tests. The clones in this table, taken by TCRdb from immuneACCESS, are in-frame only. Not every clone is retained; where verified, under half of the shortfall comes from an unresolved V gene, and the cause of the rest is unknown. That table furnishes V, J and clone size, whereas the DNA furnished D and trimming. This sample holds about 130,000 clones; around 90% were observed only once. Of the sample, 4.5% to 7% is held by the ten largest clones.

The sequence was obtained from an adult who received the AZD1222 COVID-19 vaccine. The V and J segments used are TRBV4-1 and TRBJ2-5; TRBD2 agrees with 15 junctional bases. Sequencing was performed on peripheral blood, taken 28 days after the second AZD1222 dose. The CDR3 region: CASSQVFRPGLAGGHQETQYF. The DNA sequence is as follows: TGCGCCAGCAGCCAAGTCTTCCGGCCGGGACTAGCGGGAGGACACCAAGAGACCCAGTACTTC.